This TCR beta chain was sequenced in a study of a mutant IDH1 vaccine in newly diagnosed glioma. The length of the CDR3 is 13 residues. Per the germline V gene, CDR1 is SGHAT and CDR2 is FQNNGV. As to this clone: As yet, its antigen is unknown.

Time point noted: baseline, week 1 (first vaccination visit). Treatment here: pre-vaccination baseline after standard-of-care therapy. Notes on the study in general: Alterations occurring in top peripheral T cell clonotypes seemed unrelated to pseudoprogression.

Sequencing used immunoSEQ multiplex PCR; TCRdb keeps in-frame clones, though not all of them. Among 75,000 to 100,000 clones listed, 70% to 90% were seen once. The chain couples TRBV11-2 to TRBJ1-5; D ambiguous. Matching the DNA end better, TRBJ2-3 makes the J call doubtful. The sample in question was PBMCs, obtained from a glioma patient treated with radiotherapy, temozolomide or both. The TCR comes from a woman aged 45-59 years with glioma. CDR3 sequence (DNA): TGTGCCAGCAGCGCCCAGTACGGTCAGCCCCAGTATTTT. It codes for CASSAQYGQPQYF.